The 9 T cell receptor beta chains in this list originate from one sample, sequenced in a study of blood T cells in healthy people across ages. For the second PCR, which ran for about 6 to 11 cycles, a sample-barcoded 5' primer and a J-beta primer mix were used. TCRdb re-called the 5' RACE reads with MiXCR, one entry per CDR3 protein. This repertoire shows hundreds of thousands of distinct CDR3 sequences, approximately 44% found once; its top ten account for around 18%. Sequencing was performed on blood. The receptor source for this set is a man in his 60s in good health.

This clonotype was seen only a few times. One base away lies a much larger clone, so this may be a sequencing read error. The chain uses TRBV11-1 and TRBJ2-7, with a weak D call TRBD1 (6 bases). The CDR3 length is 14 residues. In germline, CDR1 is SGHAT, CDR2 FQDESV (reference sequence). The V end was cut by 5 bases, the J end by 0 bases, with 11 bases between. The CDR3: CASSPGQLSYEQYF. CDR3 sequence (DNA): TGTGCCAGCAGCCCCGGACAGCTCTCCTACGAGCAGTACTTC.

The chain employs TRBV25-1 and TRBJ1-1, with D possibly TRBD1 on 6 matching bases. Germline-derived CDR1 and CDR2 are MGHDK and SYGVNS. Trimming left V 6 bases short and J 1 base short, with 9 bases between. This CDR3 comprises 13 residues. This CDR3 reads CASSRGSNTEAFF. The CDR3 DNA follows: TGTGCCAGCAGCAGGGGTTCGAACACTGAAGCTTTCTTT.

This clonotype was seen a single time. The V call is TRBV20-1, the J call TRBJ2-7; 9 bases line up with TRBD1. The germline V gene has CDR1 DFQATT and CDR2 SNEGSKA (reference sequence). This CDR3 has 14 residues. V lost 3 bases, J lost 7 bases, and 10 bases stayed unmatched. DNA for the CDR3: TGCAGTGCTAGTCAGGGGGGACAGGGCGAAGAGCAGTACTTC. The encoded protein is CSASQGGQGEEQYF.

In this sample, this clonotype turned up many times. V and J are TRBV29-1 and TRBJ2-3; D is perhaps TRBD1 or TRBD2 (6 bases each). Germline CDR1 and CDR2: SQVTM and ANQGSEA. V was trimmed by 0 bases and J by 14 bases, leaving 12 bases between them. The CDR3 extends over 11 amino acids. The CDR3 coding sequence is TGCAGCGTTGAAGAAGGGGGGCCGAGGTATTTT. It translates to CSVEEGGPRYF.

Turning to this clonotype: A read error may produce the germline difference seen at one junction end. This chain connects TRBV2 to TRBJ2-3; TRBD1 is a possible D gene (8 bases). Germline loops: CDR1 SNHLY, CDR2 FYNNEI. The CDR3 has 14 residues. The CDR3 sequence is CASSAGEGTGTQYF. The CDR3 DNA is TGTGCCAGCAGTGCGGGGGAGGGGACAGGTACGCAGTATTTT.

In this sample, this clonotype turned up a few times. This chain joins TRBV5-1 and TRBJ2-4, with a tentative D call TRBD2 (6 bases). The last part of the DNA fits TRBJ2-5 better; the J call may be wrong. Germline lookup yields CDR1 SGHRS and CDR2 YFSETQ. CDR3 size: 15 residues. CDR3 sequence reads: CASSLMAGRDETQYF. CDR3 DNA sequence: TGCGCCAGCAGCTTAATGGCGGGGCGAGATGAGACCCAGTACTTC.

The chain carries TRBV7-8 and TRBJ1-5; weak D call: TRBD1 (6 bases). The CDR3 runs 16 residues. Germline V gene data show CDR1 as SGHVS and CDR2 as FQNEAQ. Between the trimmed V and J ends, which lost 1 base and 3 bases, there was a span of 13 bases. The chain's CDR3 is CASSLERTASNQPQHF. In DNA, the CDR3 is TGTGCCAGCAGCTTAGAAAGGACAGCGTCCAATCAGCCCCAGCATTTT.

The CDR3: CASNPAGLLFYEQYF. The DNA for the CDR3 is TGTGCCAGCAACCCGGCAGGGCTTCTGTTCTACGAGCAGTACTTC. The chain links TRBV7-2 to TRBJ2-7, with D possibly TRBD1 on 5 matching bases. Trimming removed 7 bases at V and 3 bases at J, with 19 bases between. The germline V gene has CDR1 SGHTA and CDR2 FQGNSA. This CDR3 has 15 amino acids.

This clonotype was found a few times. V is TRBV20-1 and J is TRBJ1-1; 8 positions match TRBD1. Germline CDR1 DFQATT, CDR2 SNEGSKA (reference sequence). The ends lost 5 bases at V and 10 bases at J; junction bases unmatched: 6. The CDR3 consists of 11 residues. CDR3: CSASGGRGAFF. In DNA form, the CDR3 reads TGCAGTGCTTCAGGGGGCCGTGGAGCTTTCTTT.